This T cell receptor (beta chain) was identified during a study of T cell repertoires in cytomegalovirus infection. Study-wide context: Matching HLA type, along with CMV infection, was indicated by public TCR beta signatures.

On this clonotype: The target antigen is unknown.

TCRdb re-analysed the reads in MiXCR, keeping a single row per CDR3 protein. Among about 89,000 distinct CDR3 sequences listed, approximately 30% were seen once. CDR1 and CDR2 from the germline V gene are SNHLY and FYNNEI. This CDR3 contains 15 residues. V was pared by 3 bases and J by 6 bases, with 14 bases between. The input for sequencing was CD8+ T cells from cultured PBMCs, taken from culture after CMV antigen stimulation. The chain joins TRBV2 to TRBJ2-2, with D possibly called TRBD1 or TRBD2 (6 bases each). This TCR derives from a human donor in good health (CMV status not recorded). Some clones in this sample may be carry-over from other donors' samples. The CDR3 DNA reads as TGTGCCAGCAGTGAGGTGGGGGGCCTAGCCGGGGAGCTGTTTTTT. Translated: CASSEVGGLAGELFF.